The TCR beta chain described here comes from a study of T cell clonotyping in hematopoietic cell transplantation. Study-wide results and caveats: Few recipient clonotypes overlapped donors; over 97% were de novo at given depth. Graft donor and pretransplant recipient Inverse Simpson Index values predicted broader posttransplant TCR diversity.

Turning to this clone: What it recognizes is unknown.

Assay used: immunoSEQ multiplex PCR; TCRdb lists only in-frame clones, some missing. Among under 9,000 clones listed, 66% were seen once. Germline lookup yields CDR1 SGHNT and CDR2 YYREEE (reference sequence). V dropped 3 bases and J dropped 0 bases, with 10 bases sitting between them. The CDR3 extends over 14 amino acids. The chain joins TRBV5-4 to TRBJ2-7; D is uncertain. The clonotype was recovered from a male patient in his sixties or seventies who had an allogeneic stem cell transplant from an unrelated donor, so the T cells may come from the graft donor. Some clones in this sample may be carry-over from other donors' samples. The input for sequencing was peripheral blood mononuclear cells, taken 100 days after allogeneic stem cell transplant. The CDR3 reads CASSSSGVSYEQYF. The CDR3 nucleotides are TGTGCCAGCAGCTCCTCTGGGGTCTCCTACGAGCAGTACTTC.